This TCR beta chain was documented in a study of OX40 agonist ivuxolimab in advanced cancers. Study details: Patients enrolled in dose escalation were diagnosed with hepatocellular carcinoma, melanoma, renal cell or head and neck cancer.

Libraries were prepared by immunoSEQ multiplex PCR; TCRdb keeps only in-frame clonotypes and omits some of them. Found here are around 50,000 clones, around 86% of them singletons; the top ten hold under 2%. Germline CDR1 reads SGHTS; CDR2 reads YDEGEE. V lost 4 bases to trimming and J lost 0 bases, with 13 bases between them. This CDR3 contains 15 residues. The sequences come from CD4+ or CD8+ T cells sorted from blood, collected in a trial of the OX40 agonist ivuxolimab. The J gene is TRBJ1-1, the V gene TRBV5-8, with D tentatively TRBD1 (5 bases). This sequence was found in an adult with an advanced solid tumor such as melanoma, head and neck, liver or kidney cancer. CDR3 in amino acids: CASSPLRQMNTEAFF. CDR3 nucleotides: TGTGCCAGCAGCCCTTTAAGACAGATGAACACTGAAGCTTTCTTT.